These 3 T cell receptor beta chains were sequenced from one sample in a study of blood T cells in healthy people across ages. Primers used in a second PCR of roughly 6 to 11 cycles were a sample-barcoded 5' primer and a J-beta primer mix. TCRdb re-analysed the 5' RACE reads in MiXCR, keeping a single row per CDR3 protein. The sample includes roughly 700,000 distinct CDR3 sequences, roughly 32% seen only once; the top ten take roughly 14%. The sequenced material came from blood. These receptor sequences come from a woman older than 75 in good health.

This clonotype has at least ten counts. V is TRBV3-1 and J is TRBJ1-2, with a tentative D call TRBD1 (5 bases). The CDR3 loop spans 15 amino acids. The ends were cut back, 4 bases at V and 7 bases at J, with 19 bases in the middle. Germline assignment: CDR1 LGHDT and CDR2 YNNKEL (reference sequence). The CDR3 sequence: CASSPGRGPGSGYTF. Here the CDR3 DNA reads TGTGCCAGCAGCCCGGGAAGGGGCCCTGGGAGTGGCTACACCTTC. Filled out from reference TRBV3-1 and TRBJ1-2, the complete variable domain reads DTAVSQTPKYLVTQMGNDKSIKCEQNLGHDTMYWYKQDSKKFLKIMFSYNNKELIINETVPNRFSPKSPDKAHLNLHINSLELGDSAVYFCASSPGRGPGSGYTFGSGTRLTVV.

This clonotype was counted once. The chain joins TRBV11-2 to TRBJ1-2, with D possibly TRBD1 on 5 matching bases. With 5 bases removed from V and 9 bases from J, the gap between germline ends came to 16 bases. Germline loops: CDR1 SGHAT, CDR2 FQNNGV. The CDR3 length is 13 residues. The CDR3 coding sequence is TGTGCCAGCAGCCCACAGAGTAAGGGGAGCTACACCTTC. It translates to CASSPQSKGSYTF.

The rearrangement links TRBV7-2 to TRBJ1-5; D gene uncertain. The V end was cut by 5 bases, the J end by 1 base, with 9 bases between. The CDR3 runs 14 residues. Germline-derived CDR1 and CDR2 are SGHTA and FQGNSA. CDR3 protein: CASSPEASNQPQHF. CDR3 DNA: TGTGCCAGCAGCCCCGAGGCAAGCAATCAGCCCCAGCATTTT. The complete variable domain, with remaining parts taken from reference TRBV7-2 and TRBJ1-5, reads GAGVSQSPSNKVTEKGKDVELRCDPISGHTALYWYRQSLGQGLEFLIYFQGNSAPDKSGLPSDRFSAERTGGSVSTLTIQRTQQEDSAVYLCASSPEASNQPQHFGDGTRLSIL.